The 26 T cell receptor beta chains presented below share a single source sample, sequenced in a study of blood T cells in healthy people across ages. A second PCR of roughly 7 to 11 cycles used a sample-barcoded 5' primer and a J-beta primer mix. A single record per CDR3 protein comes from TCRdb applying MiXCR to the 5' RACE reads. The table has 1.5 million to 2 million distinct CDR3 sequences, 25% to 30% seen once; the top ten hold less than 9.5%. The sequenced material came from blood. The receptors come from a woman aged 25 to 39 in good health.

This clonotype was found a few times. The chain uses TRBV20-1 and TRBJ2-7; D may be TRBD2 (6 bases). This CDR3 is 14 amino acids long. V lost 4 bases and J 7 bases, leaving 20 bases between the germline ends. CDR1 is DFQATT, CDR2 SNEGSKA, per germline (reference sequence). DNA of the CDR3: TGCAGTGCTAACTTAAAAAGCCCGACTAGGGAGCAGTACTTC. It is translated as CSANLKSPTREQYF.

The J gene is TRBJ1-1, the V gene TRBV27; perhaps TRBD1 as D (5 bases). The CDR3 is 12 residues long. Germline CDR1 reads MNHEY; CDR2 reads SMNVEV (reference sequence). The V end was cut by 6 bases, the J end by 8 bases, with 13 bases between. For the CDR3, the DNA is TGTGCCAGCAGGGGGGAGGGATGGGAAGCTTTCTTT. It specifies CASRGEGWEAFF.

This clonotype has a handful of counts. The V and J genes are TRBV7-9 and TRBJ1-4; maybe TRBD1 (6 bases). The germline CDR1 and CDR2 sequences are SEHNR and FQNEAQ (reference sequence). The germline V and J ends were trimmed by 5 bases and 2 bases, with 12 bases remaining between them. This CDR3 comprises 15 residues. CDR3 nucleotide sequence: TGTGCCAGCAGCGCTCAGGGGAAGACTAATGAAAAACTGTTTTTT. Protein sequence: CASSAQGKTNEKLFF.

Concerning this clonotype: Being one base from a much bigger clone, this may be a read error. The chain employs TRBV5-1 and TRBJ2-4; 12 bases line up with TRBD2. The CDR3 contains 16 residues. The V gene's germline CDR1 is SGHRS and CDR2 YFSETQ. The CDR3 sequence: CASSLAPTSGRNIRYF. The CDR3 DNA sequence: TGCGCCAGCAGCTTGGCCCCGACTAGCGGGAGAAACATTCGGTACTTC.

This clonotype has ten or more counts. Relative to the germline gene, one junction end is altered; a read error may explain this. The chain employs TRBV5-1 and TRBJ2-1; D unclear. Per the germline V gene, CDR1 is SGHRS and CDR2 is YFSETQ. This CDR3 has 15 residues. The CDR3 nucleotides read TGTGCCAGCAGTTTATCGGGTAGCTCCTACAATGAGCAGTTCTTC. Amino acid sequence: CASSLSGSSYNEQFF.

This clonotype was found many times. The chain couples TRBV10-3 to TRBJ2-1; D possibly matches TRBD1 or TRBD2 (7 bases each). Germline V gene sequence: CDR1 ENHRY, CDR2 SYGVKD. V gave up 8 bases and J gave up 7 bases, with 21 bases separating them. The length of the CDR3 is 15 residues. As DNA, the CDR3 is TGTGCCATCCTATTTCAGGGGGAGGGCCGGAATGAGCAGTTCTTC. As protein: CAILFQGEGRNEQFF.

This clonotype has a handful of counts. The V gene is TRBV27, the J gene TRBJ1-2; tentative D call: TRBD1 (6 bases). CDR3 length: 14 amino acids. V shed 7 bases and J shed 0 bases, with 12 bases lying between them. Per the germline V gene, CDR1 is MNHEY and CDR2 is SMNVEV (reference sequence). CDR3 in amino acids: CASTSHRANYGYTF. The CDR3 nucleotides read TGTGCCAGCACCTCACACAGGGCTAACTATGGCTACACCTTC.

Worth noting for this clonotype: One base away lies a much larger clone, so this may be a sequencing read error. The CDR3, as DNA: TGCAGTGCTGGCTTTGCTGGGGAGCAGTACTTC. Translating gives CSAGFAGEQYF. The chain links TRBV20-1 to TRBJ2-7; no reliable D call. The CDR3 runs to 11 residues. V was cut by 5 bases and J by 7 bases, with 12 bases left in between. CDR1 is DFQATT, CDR2 SNEGSKA, per germline (reference sequence).

About this clonotype itself: One end of the junction is discordant with germline, which a read error may explain. The CDR3 sequence is CASSLLEVVSSDAQYF. Written as DNA, the CDR3 is TGTGCCAGCAGTTTACTAGAGGTTGTTAGTTCAGATGCGCAGTATTTT. The chain couples TRBV28 to TRBJ2-3; D is uncertain. Germline CDR1 and CDR2: MDHEN and SYDVKM. There are 16 residues in the CDR3.

To note about this clonotype: A junction boundary mismatches the germline segment, possibly from a read error. The chain couples TRBV5-5 to TRBJ2-3; no clear D gene. The V gene's germline CDR1 is SGHKS and CDR2 YYEKEE (reference sequence). The CDR3 length is 13 residues. DNA of the CDR3: TGTGCCAGCGCGGCGCCGAACACAGATATGCAGTATTTT. Protein: CASAAPNTDMQYF.

This chain joins TRBV20-1 and TRBJ2-7, with unresolved D. Trimming pared 3 bases from V and 1 base from J, leaving 10 bases between. CDR1 and CDR2 (germline): DFQATT, SNEGSKA (reference sequence). CDR3 length: 13 residues. In DNA form, the CDR3 reads TGCAGTGCTAGCATGGCGGATTCCTACGAGCAGTACTTC. Its protein product is CSASMADSYEQYF.

This clonotype was detected a few times. The CDR3 DNA follows: TGCAGTGCCCCGTACGATGAAAAACTGTTTTTT. Its protein product is CSAPYDEKLFF. V is TRBV20-1 and J is TRBJ1-4; D gene uncertain. Trimming left V 6 bases short and J 6 bases short, with 8 bases between. The CDR3 has 11 amino acids. Germline CDR1 DFQATT, CDR2 SNEGSKA (reference sequence).

This clonotype was observed at least ten times. The V and J genes are TRBV5-1 and TRBJ2-1; D may be TRBD2 (6 bases). Germline V gene data show CDR1 as SGHRS and CDR2 as YFSETQ. The V end was cut by 4 bases, the J end by 10 bases, with 15 bases between. The CDR3 is 13 amino acids. The DNA for the CDR3 is TGCGCCAGCAGCCCGGGGGATCTCCGGGAGCAGTTCTTC. It specifies CASSPGDLREQFF.

This clonotype was counted at least ten times. The rearrangement uses TRBV10-3 and TRBJ2-4; either TRBD1 or TRBD2 may fit D (5 bases each). Germline V gene data show CDR1 as ENHRY and CDR2 as SYGVKD. With 5 bases removed from V and 7 bases from J, the gap between germline ends came to 15 bases. The CDR3 length is 14 residues. The CDR3 loop is CAISHGAEGNIQYF. The CDR3 DNA reads TGTGCCATCAGTCACGGGGCTGAGGGGAACATTCAGTACTTC.

The J gene is TRBJ2-5, the V gene TRBV5-1, with a tentative D call TRBD2 (6 bases). The CDR3 contains 15 residues. CDR1 SGHRS and CDR2 YFSETQ come from the germline V gene. V was trimmed by 2 bases and J by 4 bases, leaving 15 bases between them. CDR3 protein: CASSFGRRRRETQYF. CDR3 nucleotide sequence: TGCGCCAGCAGCTTTGGGAGGAGGCGCCGAGAGACCCAGTACTTC.

The chain couples TRBV5-4 to TRBJ2-2; 14 bases are shared with TRBD2. The junction had 4 bases not matched to a gene; V was cut back by 3 bases and J by 6 bases. Germline loops: CDR1 SGHNT, CDR2 YYREEE (reference sequence). The length of the CDR3 is 16 residues. CDR3 loop: CASSSQTSGRAGELFF. The CDR3 DNA reads as TGTGCCAGCAGCTCGCAGACTAGCGGGAGGGCCGGGGAGCTGTTTTTT.

This rearrangement joins TRBV18 to TRBJ1-5; 8 bases are shared with TRBD1. This CDR3 region has 15 residues. The germline V gene encodes CDR1 KGHSH and CDR2 LQKENI. V dropped 3 bases and J dropped 5; count of bases not matched to a gene: 6. The CDR3 nucleotides read TGTGCCAGCTCACCGCAGGGGGCGGGAGATCAGCCCCAGCATTTT. Amino acid sequence: CASSPQGAGDQPQHF.

The chain has TRBV12-5 and TRBJ2-7; weak D call: TRBD2 (6 bases). V lost 1 base and J 7 bases, leaving 20 bases between the germline ends. The CDR3 is 16 amino acids. Germline V gives CDR1 LGHNT, CDR2 FRNRAP. The CDR3 loop reads CASGLEGRAGFNEQYF. CDR3 DNA: TGTGCTAGTGGTTTGGAGGGGCGTGCGGGGTTCAATGAGCAGTACTTC.

This clonotype was observed many times. V and J are TRBV10-3 and TRBJ2-7, with 11 bases aligning to TRBD2. Trimming at V came to 6 bases and at J to 2 bases, leaving 6 bases not matched to a gene. The CDR3 is 15 amino acids. CDR1 is ENHRY and CDR2 is SYGVKD in the germline V gene. This CDR3 reads CAIRATSGVTYEQYF. The DNA of the CDR3 is TGTGCCATCAGAGCGACTAGCGGGGTAACCTACGAGCAGTACTTC.

This clonotype was recorded many times. The genes are TRBV12-3 or TRBV12-4 and TRBJ1-2; D gene unclear. The CDR3 is 13 residues long. V gave up 4 bases and J gave up 7 bases, with 13 bases separating them. The CDR3, as DNA: TGTGCCAGCAGTTCCGGACGTTTTGCTGGCTACACCTTC. Residues: CASSSGRFAGYTF.

This clonotype was seen more than once but under ten times. The rearrangement links TRBV12-3 or TRBV12-4 to TRBJ2-5, with TRBD2 matching over 10 bases. Matching the DNA end better, TRBJ2-7 makes the J call doubtful. The CDR3 spans 14 residues. This CDR3 reads CASSFLASGGEQYF. CDR3 DNA: TGTGCCAGCAGTTTCCTGGCTAGCGGGGGCGAGCAGTACTTC.

A note on this clonotype: This may arise from a read error, as a much more abundant clone is one base away. The chain combines TRBV28 with TRBJ2-7; D possibly corresponds to TRBD1 (5 bases). Germline assignment: CDR1 MDHEN and CDR2 SYDVKM. The length of the CDR3 is 16 residues. V dropped 11 bases and J dropped 0 bases, with 23 bases sitting between them. The CDR3 DNA sequence: TGTGCCCGCACCCATAACCAGGGTGGAAGCTCCTACGAGCAGTACTTC. Its translation is CARTHNQGGSSYEQYF.

This clonotype came up many times. V is TRBV20-1 and J is TRBJ1-2; no reliable D call. The CDR3 is made up of 15 amino acids. CDR1 is DFQATT, CDR2 SNEGSKA, per germline (reference sequence). Trimming removed 0 bases from V and 1 base from J, with 12 bases in between. The CDR3 sequence: CSARDKNRGNYGYTF. CDR3 bases: TGCAGTGCTAGAGACAAGAACCGGGGTAACTATGGCTACACCTTC.

This clonotype came up a few times. The rearrangement joins TRBV7-9 to TRBJ1-2; a possible D gene is TRBD1 (5 bases). V was shortened by 5 bases and J by 1 base, with 14 bases between the two germline ends. The CDR3 length is 15 residues. Germline assignment: CDR1 SEHNR and CDR2 FQNEAQ (reference sequence). CDR3 in DNA: TGTGCCAGCAGCGGAGAGACAGAGCTTAACTATGGCTACACCTTC. Translating gives CASSGETELNYGYTF.

This clonotype was counted between two and nine times. The CDR3 DNA is TGTGCCAGCAGCCAAGACCTTGTCGGGACAGAAGCTTTCTTT. Translated, it gives CASSQDLVGTEAFF. The chain is built from TRBV3-1 and TRBJ1-1, with a tentative D call TRBD1 (6 bases). Germline V gene sequence: CDR1 LGHDT, CDR2 YNNKEL (reference sequence). V lost 0 bases, J lost 8 bases, and 13 bases lay in between. The CDR3 has 14 residues. Combining the CDR3 with reference TRBV3-1 and TRBJ1-1 gives the whole variable domain DTAVSQTPKYLVTQMGNDKSIKCEQNLGHDTMYWYKQDSKKFLKIMFSYNNKELIINETVPNRFSPKSPDKAHLNLHINSLELGDSAVYFCASSQDLVGTEAFFGQGTRLTVV.

This clonotype occurred many times. The J gene is TRBJ2-3, the V gene TRBV2; 7 bases are a match to TRBD1. The CDR3 extends over 12 amino acids. Looked up from germline, CDR1 is SNHLY and CDR2 is FYNNEI. The trim removed 6 bases at V and 6 bases at J, leaving 3 bases unmatched. For the CDR3, the DNA is TGTGCCAGCAGGCAGGGGGTGGATACGCAGTATTTT. This translates into CASRQGVDTQYF.